The next 18 T cell receptor beta chains were all read from a single sample in a study of read filtering for tumor transcriptome and immune sequencing. This library used approximately 390 ng RNA and molecular barcoded adaptors spanning alpha/delta and beta/gamma chains. A single record per CDR3 protein comes from TCRdb applying MiXCR to the reads. The table includes 8,500 to 9,500 distinct CDR3 sequences, 15% to 20% detected once. Sequenced: a population of CD138-negative cells sorted from bone marrow. The receptors come from a donor at least 40 years old with multiple myeloma.

With respect to this clonotype: At one of its ends the junction is not consistent with the germline gene, which may arise from a read error. The J gene is TRBJ1-1, the V gene TRBV29-1; tentatively, D is TRBD1 (6 bases). This CDR3 spans 13 amino acids. The germline gives CDR1 SQVTM, CDR2 ANQGSEA. CDR3 DNA sequence: TGCAGCGTTGCCTACAGGGTGAACACTGAGGCTTTCTTT. It encodes CSVAYRVNTEAFF.

About this clonotype: The conserved final phenylalanine or tryptophan is absent from the CDR3, which likely points to a read error. The DNA is left out, because the CDR3 cannot be placed on it with certainty; the CDR3 is given as TCRdb lists it. J is TRBJ2-1 and V is TRBV3-1. Inclusive of both ends, the CDR3 amounts to 11 amino acids. Per germline, CDR1 LGHDT and CDR2 YNNKEL (reference sequence). The CDR3 here is CASSQGGAQLC.

This clonotype was seen repeatedly, ten times or more. The chain has TRBV20-1 and TRBJ2-1; perhaps TRBD2 as D (6 bases). The CDR3 spans 14 residues. V lost 6 bases and J 0 bases, leaving 12 bases between the germline ends. The V gene's germline CDR1 is DFQATT and CDR2 SNEGSKA (reference sequence). CDR3 amino acids: CSAIRDFSYNEQFF. CDR3 DNA sequence: TGCAGTGCCATACGGGACTTCTCCTACAATGAGCAGTTCTTC.

This clonotype appeared many times. V gene TRBV29-1 combines with J gene TRBJ1-1, with a possible D match to TRBD1 (5 bases). This CDR3 contains 10 residues. Per the germline V gene, CDR1 is SQVTM and CDR2 is ANQGSEA. V gave up 7 bases and J gave up 13 bases, with 16 bases separating them. The CDR3 region is CSATVPRGFF. CDR3 nucleotides: TGCAGCGCGACAGTTCCCCGGGGTTTCTTT.

This clonotype ranks as medium-sized. The chain joins TRBV28 to TRBJ2-7; the D gene is possibly TRBD2 (6 bases). V lost 3 bases, J lost 2 bases, and 8 bases lay in between. Germline assignment: CDR1 MDHEN and CDR2 SYDVKM. This CDR3 contains 13 residues. Here the CDR3 DNA reads TGTGCCAGCAGTTTGGAGGGGCCCTACGAGCAGTACTTC. The encoded protein is CASSLEGPYEQYF.

This clonotype came up many times. The chain is built from TRBV28 and TRBJ2-7; D not certain. Germline V CDR1 and CDR2: MDHEN, SYDVKM. V lost 6 bases and J lost 4, with 19 bases in between. The CDR3 has 15 amino acids. DNA for the CDR3: TGTGCCAGCAGAAGAACCTCCGGACGGAATTACGAGCAGTACTTC. The encoded protein is CASRRTSGRNYEQYF. The full variable domain, completed using reference TRBV28 and TRBJ2-7, is DVKVTQSSRYLVKRTGEKVFLECVQDMDHENMFWYRQDPGLGLRLIYFSYDVKMKEKGDIPEGYSVSREKKERFSLILESASTNQTSMYLCASRRTSGRNYEQYFGPGTRLTVT.

This clonotype showed up many times. The gene calls are TRBV5-1 and TRBJ2-7; D unclear. The CDR3 contains 14 residues. V shed 2 bases and J shed 3 bases, with 12 bases lying between them. CDR1 SGHRS and CDR2 YFSETQ come from the germline V gene. The CDR3: CASSFRTDDYEQYF. The CDR3 region has the DNA TGCGCCAGCAGCTTTCGGACGGACGACTACGAGCAGTACTTC.

This clonotype was detected ten times or more. This sequence joins TRBV6-1 and TRBJ2-6; 7 nucleotides agree with TRBD2. Looked up from germline, CDR1 is MNHNS and CDR2 is SASEGT. With 2 bases clipped from V and 0 bases from J, the junction kept 7 bases outside the gene matches. The CDR3 extends over 18 amino acids. The CDR3 is CASSELGGPPSGANVLTF. As DNA, the CDR3 is TGTGCCAGCAGTGAATTGGGAGGGCCACCCTCTGGGGCCAACGTCCTGACTTTC.

This clonotype was recorded at least ten times. The V gene is TRBV18, the J gene TRBJ2-1, with D unresolved. Germline V gives CDR1 KGHSH, CDR2 LQKENI. CDR3 size: 15 residues. Trimming took 4 bases from V and 8 from J, leaving 18 bases between them. CDR3 sequence (DNA): TGTGCCAGCTCACGAGCTCGCGGTTCGGGCGATGAGCAGTTCTTC. Protein: CASSRARGSGDEQFF.

This clonotype showed up just a few times. The chain recombines TRBV5-1 with TRBJ2-1; TRBD1 agrees at 7 bases. This CDR3 comprises 14 residues. V lost 3 bases to trimming and J lost 3 bases; unmatched junction nucleotides: 3. Germline CDR1 reads SGHRS; CDR2 reads YFSETQ. The CDR3 DNA is TGCGCCAGCAGCTCCGGGACAGTCTACAATGAGCAGTTCTTC. Translating gives CASSSGTVYNEQFF.

This clonotype occurred many times. CDR3 loop: CASSLRYNPEDYGYTF. The CDR3 region has the DNA TGTGCCAGCAGCTTGAGGTATAATCCAGAGGACTATGGCTACACCTTC. The chain employs TRBV5-5 and TRBJ1-2; unclear D gene. The V end was cut by 1 base, the J end by 3 bases, with 16 bases between. The CDR3 is 16 amino acids. Germline CDR1 is SGHKS and CDR2 is YYEKEE (reference sequence).

Concerning this clonotype: Because it lacks the conserved phenylalanine or tryptophan at the end, this CDR3 is likely a read error. The limits of the CDR3 on the DNA are not certain, so only TCRdb's listed CDR3 is given. This rearrangement joins TRBV30 to TRBJ2-3; TRBD1, the table's D call, was not compared with the DNA. Germline loops: CDR1 GTSNPN, CDR2 SVGIG (reference sequence). The CDR3 region is 15 residues in length, termini included. The CDR3 loop reads CAWSTWGETTDTQYL.

The gene calls are TRBV20-1 and TRBJ1-1; D not certain. Germline V lookup: CDR1 DFQATT, CDR2 SNEGSKA (reference sequence). The CDR3 runs to 12 residues. V was shortened by 5 bases and J by 5 bases, with 12 bases between the two germline ends. CDR3 loop: CSALIRTTEAFF. CDR3 coding DNA: TGCAGTGCTCTAATCCGAACAACTGAAGCTTTCTTT.

This clonotype was seen ten or more times. This chain joins TRBV7-2 and TRBJ2-7; no clear D. This CDR3 is 16 amino acids long. The ends were cut back, 2 bases at V and 7 bases at J, with 21 bases in the middle. Germline-derived CDR1 and CDR2 are SGHTA and FQGNSA. This chain's CDR3 is CASSLSPNRVLGEQYF. CDR3 nucleotide sequence: TGTGCCAGCAGCTTATCCCCGAACAGAGTCTTAGGGGAGCAGTACTTC.

This clonotype has a count of ten or more. The genes are TRBV28 and TRBJ2-7; D not certain. CDR1 and CDR2 from the germline V gene are MDHEN and SYDVKM. There are 17 residues in the CDR3. V dropped 1 base and J dropped 3 bases, with 19 bases sitting between them. The DNA for the CDR3 is TGTGCCAGCAGTTTATATGGGGATCAGGCTAATTTCTACGAGCAGTACTTC. Translated: CASSLYGDQANFYEQYF.

This clonotype was recorded at least ten times. The V and J genes are TRBV7-8 and TRBJ1-1; unclear D gene. V was shortened by 6 bases and J by 2 bases, with 13 bases between the two germline ends. The CDR3 length is 14 residues. Germline assignment: CDR1 SGHVS and CDR2 FQNEAQ. This CDR3 reads CASRYTTGNTEAFF. CDR3 nucleotides: TGTGCCAGCAGATATACAACCGGAAACACTGAAGCTTTCTTT.

This clonotype was seen many times. This chain links TRBV29-1 with TRBJ1-2; 8 bases are shared with TRBD1. In germline, CDR1 is SQVTM, CDR2 ANQGSEA. The CDR3 totals 12 residues. J was trimmed by 2 bases and V by 7 bases; bases with no gene match: 3. The CDR3 DNA reads TGCAGCGCAGGGGACAGGAACTATGGCTACACCTTC. Residues: CSAGDRNYGYTF.

Ten or more counts support this clonotype. This chain connects TRBV30 to TRBJ1-1; D uncertain. The CDR3 contains 15 residues. Germline CDR1 is GTSNPN and CDR2 is SVGIG (reference sequence). V lost 0 bases, J lost 1 base, and 12 bases lay in between. In DNA, the CDR3 is TGTGCCTGGAGTGTACGTTTGGGGAAGAACACTGAAGCTTTCTTT. Protein product: CAWSVRLGKNTEAFF.